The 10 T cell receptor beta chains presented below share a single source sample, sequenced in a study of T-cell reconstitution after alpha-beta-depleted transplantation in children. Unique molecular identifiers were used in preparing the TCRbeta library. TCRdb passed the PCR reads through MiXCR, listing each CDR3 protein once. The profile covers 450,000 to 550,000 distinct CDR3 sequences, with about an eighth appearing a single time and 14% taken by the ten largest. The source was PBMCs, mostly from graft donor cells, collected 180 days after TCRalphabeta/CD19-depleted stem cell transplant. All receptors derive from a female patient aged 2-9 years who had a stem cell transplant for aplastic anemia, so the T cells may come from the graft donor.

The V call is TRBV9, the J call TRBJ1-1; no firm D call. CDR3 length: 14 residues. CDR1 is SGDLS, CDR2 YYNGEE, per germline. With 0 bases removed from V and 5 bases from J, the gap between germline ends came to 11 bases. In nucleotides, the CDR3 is TGTGCCAGCAGCGTAGTAGCAGGAACAACTGAAGCTTTCTTT. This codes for CASSVVAGTTEAFF.

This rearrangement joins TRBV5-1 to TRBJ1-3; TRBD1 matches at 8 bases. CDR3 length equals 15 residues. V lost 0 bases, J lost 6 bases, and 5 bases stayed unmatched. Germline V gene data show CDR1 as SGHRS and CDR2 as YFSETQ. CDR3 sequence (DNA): TGCGCCAGCAGCTTGGAAGCAGGGGGCGAAAACACCATATATTTT. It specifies CASSLEAGGENTIYF.

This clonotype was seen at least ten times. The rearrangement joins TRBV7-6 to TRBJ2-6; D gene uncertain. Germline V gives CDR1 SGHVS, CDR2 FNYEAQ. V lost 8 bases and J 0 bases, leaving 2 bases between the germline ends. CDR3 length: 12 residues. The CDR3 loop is CASSSGANVLTF. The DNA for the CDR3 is TGTGCCAGCTCCTCTGGGGCCAACGTCCTGACTTTC.

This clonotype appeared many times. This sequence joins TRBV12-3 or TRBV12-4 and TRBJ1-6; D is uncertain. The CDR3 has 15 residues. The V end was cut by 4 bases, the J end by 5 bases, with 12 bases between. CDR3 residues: CASSSLELNNSPLHF. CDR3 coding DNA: TGTGCCAGCAGTTCCCTCGAGCTGAATAATTCACCCCTCCACTTT.

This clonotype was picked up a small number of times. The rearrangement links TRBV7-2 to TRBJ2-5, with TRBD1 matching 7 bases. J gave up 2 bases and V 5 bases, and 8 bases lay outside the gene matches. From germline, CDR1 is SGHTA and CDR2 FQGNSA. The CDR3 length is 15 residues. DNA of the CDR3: TGTGCCAGCAGCCTGGGACAGTTACCTCAAGAGACCCAGTACTTC. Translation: CASSLGQLPQETQYF.

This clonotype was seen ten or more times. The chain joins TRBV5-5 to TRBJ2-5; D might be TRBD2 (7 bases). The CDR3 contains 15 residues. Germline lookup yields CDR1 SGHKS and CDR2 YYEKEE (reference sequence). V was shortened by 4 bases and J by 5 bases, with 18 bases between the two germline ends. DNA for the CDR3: TGTGCCAGCAGCAGCGGGACATTGCCCCAGGAGACCCAGTACTTC. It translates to CASSSGTLPQETQYF.

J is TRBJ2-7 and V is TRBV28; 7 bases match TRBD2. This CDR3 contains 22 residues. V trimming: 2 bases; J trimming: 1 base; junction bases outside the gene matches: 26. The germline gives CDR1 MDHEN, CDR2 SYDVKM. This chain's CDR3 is CASSLSQVGPLTSRDGSYEQYF. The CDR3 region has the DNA TGTGCCAGCAGTTTAAGTCAGGTTGGACCCTTGACTAGCCGGGACGGTTCCTACGAGCAGTACTTC.

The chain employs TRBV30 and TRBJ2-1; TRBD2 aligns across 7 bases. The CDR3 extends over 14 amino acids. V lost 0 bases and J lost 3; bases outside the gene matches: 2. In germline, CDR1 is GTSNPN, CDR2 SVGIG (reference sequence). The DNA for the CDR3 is TGTGCCTGGAGTGTCGGGACTAACTACAATGAGCAGTTCTTC. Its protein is CAWSVGTNYNEQFF.

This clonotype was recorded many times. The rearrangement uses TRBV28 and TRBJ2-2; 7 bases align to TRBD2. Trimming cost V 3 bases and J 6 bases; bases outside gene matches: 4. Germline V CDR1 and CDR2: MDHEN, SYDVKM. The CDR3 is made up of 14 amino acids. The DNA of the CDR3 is TGTGCCAGCAGTTTTGCGGGAGAACCCGGGGAGCTGTTTTTT. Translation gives CASSFAGEPGELFF.

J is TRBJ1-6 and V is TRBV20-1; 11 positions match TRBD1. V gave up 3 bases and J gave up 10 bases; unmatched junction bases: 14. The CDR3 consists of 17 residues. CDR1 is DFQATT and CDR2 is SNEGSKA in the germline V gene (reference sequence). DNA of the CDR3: TGCAGTGCTAGGGGCCCCCGGGACAGGGGGATGGGGTCACCCCTCCACTTT. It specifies CSARGPRDRGMGSPLHF.